The 23 T cell receptor beta chains below all came from one sample that was sequenced in a study of graft-versus-host responses after intestinal transplantation (dated by TCRdb to 2020 to 2023). The sample's time point label is to be understood as: postoperative day 105 after intestinal transplantation (dayNNNN = postoperative day). To prepare the library, the immunoSEQ multiplex PCR assay was applied. TCRdb took over this immuneACCESS table, retaining in-frame rearrangements with V and J assigned. Such tables are incomplete; in checked studies, under half of the missing clones stem from an unresolved V gene, and the remainder is unexplained. The sample table records roughly 12,000 clones; approximately 89% of these occur just once. The ten largest clones capture 3% to 4% of the sample. Sample: PBMCs, taken 105 days after intestinal transplantation. Source of these receptors: a human patient who received an intestinal transplant, so some T cells may come from the graft donor.

The chain is built from TRBV29-1 and TRBJ2-7; D is possibly TRBD2 (6 bases). This CDR3 has 12 residues. Looked up from germline, CDR1 is SQVTM and CDR2 is ANQGSEA. V shed 7 bases and J shed 2 bases, with 12 bases lying between them. The CDR3 is CSGRDSAYEQYF. Here the CDR3 DNA reads TGCAGCGGCCGGGACTCAGCCTACGAGCAGTACTTC.

The CDR3 loop is CASSGGGRATDTQYF. CDR3 bases: TGCGCCAGCAGTGGGGGCGGGAGGGCCACAGATACGCAGTATTTT. V gene TRBV10-1 combines with J gene TRBJ2-3; 9 bases line up with TRBD2. V dropped 4 bases and J dropped 2; count of bases not matched to a gene: 4. From germline, CDR1 is WNHNN and CDR2 SYGVQD (reference sequence). CDR3 size: 15 residues.

This clone has just one count. The chain has TRBV6-5 and TRBJ2-1; D unresolved. The CDR3 consists of 14 residues. Looked up from germline, CDR1 is MNHEY and CDR2 is SVGAGI. The V gene lost 3 bases and the J gene lost 2 bases, with 8 bases spanning the gap. The CDR3 DNA reads TGTGCCAGCAGTTATAACGCCCCCTACAATGAGCAGTTCTTC. It yields the protein CASSYNAPYNEQFF.

The rearrangement uses TRBV27 and TRBJ2-2, with 10 bases matching TRBD2. Trimming removed 8 bases from V and 0 bases from J; junction bases left unmatched: 6. The CDR3 contains 16 residues. Germline CDR1 and CDR2: MNHEY and SMNVEV (reference sequence). CDR3 sequence: CASHFSGGPNTGELFF. The CDR3, as DNA: TGTGCCAGCCACTTTAGCGGGGGGCCGAACACCGGGGAGCTGTTTTTT.

A single count supports this clone. The rearrangement uses TRBV11-3 and TRBJ2-7; D is perhaps TRBD1 (5 bases). V dropped 5 bases and J dropped 6 bases, with 17 bases sitting between them. The CDR3 has 14 residues. The germline V gene has CDR1 SGHNT and CDR2 YENEEA. The CDR3 region is CASSPFDSPGEQYF. The CDR3 bases are TGTGCCAGCAGCCCCTTCGACAGCCCTGGCGAGCAGTACTTC.

The chain has TRBV10-3 and TRBJ1-1; 8 positions agree with TRBD1. The V and J ends lost 8 bases and 0 bases, in that order; junction bases with no gene match: 2. The CDR3 loop spans 13 amino acids. Germline assignment: CDR1 ENHRY and CDR2 SYGVKD. The CDR3 coding sequence is TGTGCCATCCAGGGGGCCCTGAACACTGAAGCTTTCTTT. Protein sequence: CAIQGALNTEAFF.

This chain connects TRBV7-2 to TRBJ2-5, with D possibly being TRBD2 (6 bases). The V gene's germline CDR1 is SGHTA and CDR2 FQGNSA. CDR3 length: 13 amino acids. Trimming cost V 5 bases and J 4 bases, with 11 bases left between them. The CDR3 is CASSPGSRETQYF. CDR3 DNA: TGTGCCAGCAGCCCCGGGAGTCGAGAGACCCAGTACTTC.

The rearrangement uses TRBV5-1 and TRBJ2-7, with 10 bases fitting TRBD1. Losses at the gene ends were 3 bases for V and 1 base for J; bases not matched to a gene: 10. This CDR3 contains 17 residues. Germline V CDR1 and CDR2: SGHRS, YFSETQ. The CDR3 nucleotides read TGCGCCAGCAGCTCGGATCCCGGGACAGGGGTATCCTACGAGCAGTACTTC. Encoded protein: CASSSDPGTGVSYEQYF.

The chain uses TRBV4-1 and TRBJ2-7; TRBD1 might be the D (6 bases). Trimming stripped 0 bases from V and 3 bases from J, with 12 bases between. The CDR3 has 15 residues. Germline CDR1 reads MGHRA; CDR2 reads YSYEKL. The CDR3 DNA follows: TGCGCCAGCAGCCAAGATCATATCAGGGGCTACGAGCAGTACTTC. Translating gives CASSQDHIRGYEQYF.

The V and J genes are TRBV27 and TRBJ1-3; tentative D call: TRBD1 (5 bases). From germline, CDR1 is MNHEY and CDR2 SMNVEV (reference sequence). This CDR3 is 16 amino acids long. The ends were cut back, 5 bases at V and 0 bases at J, with 14 bases in the middle. The CDR3 nucleotides read TGTGCCAGCAGTCCCCGGGACTTTCGCTCTGGAAACACCATATATTTT. Translation gives CASSPRDFRSGNTIYF.

This sequence joins TRBV9 and TRBJ1-3; D call uncertain. This CDR3 has 12 residues. Germline loops: CDR1 SGDLS, CDR2 YYNGEE. Trimming pared 0 bases from V and 14 bases from J, leaving 12 bases between. CDR3 loop: CASSVEAGIVYF. CDR3 bases: TGTGCCAGCAGCGTAGAGGCGGGCATCGTATATTTT.

The chain couples TRBV29-1 to TRBJ1-2; 9 bases align to TRBD1. Losses at the gene ends were 7 bases for V and 3 bases for J; bases not matched to a gene: 3. The V gene's germline CDR1 is SQVTM and CDR2 ANQGSEA. The CDR3 runs 12 residues. The CDR3 nucleotides read TGCAGCGGGACAGGGGTGGACTATGGCTACACCTTC. Translated: CSGTGVDYGYTF. Full variable domain (outside the CDR3, taken from reference TRBV29-1 and TRBJ1-2): SAVISQKPSRDICQRGTSLTIQCQVDSQVTMMFWYRQQPGQSLTLIATANQGSEATYESGFVIDKFPISRPNLTFSTLTVSNMSPEDSSIYLCSGTGVDYGYTFGSGTRLTVV.

This chain joins TRBV5-1 and TRBJ1-2; 11 nucleotides agree with TRBD1. The germline gives CDR1 SGHRS, CDR2 YFSETQ. The V segment lost 3 bases and the J segment 5 bases; nucleotides outside the gene matches: 6. This CDR3 spans 15 amino acids. The CDR3 region has the DNA TGCGCCAGCAGCTGCGGCGGGACAGGGGGGTATGGCTACACCTTC. Translated: CASSCGGTGGYGYTF.

The rearrangement joins TRBV29-1 to TRBJ2-7; 13 positions agree with TRBD2. The CDR3 is made up of 15 amino acids. The V and J ends lost 7 bases and 4 bases, in that order; junction bases with no gene match: 10. CDR1 and CDR2 from the germline V gene are SQVTM and ANQGSEA. DNA for the CDR3: TGCAGCGGTGTATCCGGGACTAGCGGGACTTACGAGCAGTACTTC. This codes for CSGVSGTSGTYEQYF.

The CDR3 DNA is TGTGCCAGCAGCGAATCTAGGGCTAGCGGGCATGAGCAGTTCTTC. It specifies CASSESRASGHEQFF. V gene TRBV7-3 combines with J gene TRBJ2-1; 8 nucleotides line up with TRBD2. The CDR3 loop spans 15 amino acids. V was clipped by 5 bases and J by 8 bases; unmatched bases: 11. CDR1 and CDR2 from the germline V gene are SGHTA and FQGTGA.

V usage is TRBV14 and J usage is TRBJ2-5, with 7 bases lining up with TRBD2. This CDR3 is 15 amino acids long. From germline, CDR1 is SGHDN and CDR2 FVKESK. Germline trimming cut 7 bases from V and 5 bases from J; bases unmatched to any gene: 13. The CDR3 here is CASNSGINIGETQYF. The DNA of the CDR3 is TGTGCCAGCAACAGCGGGATCAACATTGGGGAGACCCAGTACTTC.

This clone occurred once. The chain uses TRBV6-6 and TRBJ2-7, with no clear D. The CDR3 sequence is 13 residues long. Germline V gene sequence: CDR1 MNHNY, CDR2 SVGAGI (reference sequence). V gave up 2 bases and J gave up 4 bases, with 9 bases separating them. In nucleotides, the CDR3 is TGTGCCAGCAGTTACGAGCCGGGTTACGAGCAGTACTTC. Protein product: CASSYEPGYEQYF.

In the case of this clone: At the DNA level, this CDR3 is encoded by other sequences in the same sample as well. The chain combines TRBV28 with TRBJ2-2; D is tentatively TRBD1 or TRBD2 (5 bases each). V lost 7 bases to trimming and J lost 7 bases, with 13 bases between them. Germline loops: CDR1 MDHEN, CDR2 SYDVKM. The CDR3 is 13 residues long. The CDR3, as DNA: TGTGCCAGCACCCTTTCTGGGGGCGGGGAGCTGTTTTTT. Amino acids: CASTLSGGGELFF.

V and J are TRBV5-6 and TRBJ1-5; D may be TRBD1 (5 bases). The CDR3 runs 18 residues. Germline CDR1 SGHDT, CDR2 YYEEEE. The V and J ends lost 1 base and 2 bases respectively, with 19 bases between them. The CDR3 reads CASSLWGSGLEGNQPQHF. CDR3 sequence (DNA): TGTGCCAGCAGCTTGTGGGGGTCGGGGCTGGAGGGCAATCAGCCCCAGCATTTT.

The V gene is TRBV6-1, the J gene TRBJ1-3; D is possibly TRBD1 (5 bases). The germline gives CDR1 MNHNS, CDR2 SASEGT. The CDR3 contains 15 residues. V shed 1 base and J shed 6 bases, with 13 bases lying between them. The CDR3 DNA reads as TGTGCCAGCAGTGAAGGAGGGGTCTTCCTAAACACCATATATTTT. Translated, it gives CASSEGGVFLNTIYF.

The J gene is TRBJ1-6, the V gene TRBV15, with D hard to call. The length of the CDR3 is 18 residues. V dropped 2 bases and J dropped 4 bases, with 18 bases sitting between them. Germline V CDR1 and CDR2: LNHNV, YYDKDF (reference sequence). CDR3 residues: CATSRSPEAAVYNSPLHF. DNA for the CDR3: TGTGCCACCAGCAGATCCCCCGAGGCCGCCGTTTATAATTCACCCCTCCACTTT.

The chain is built from TRBV6-6 and TRBJ2-2; D call uncertain. This CDR3 is 15 amino acids long. The germline gives CDR1 MNHNY, CDR2 SVGAGI (reference sequence). The V end lost 4 bases, the J end lost 7 bases, and 16 bases lay between the germline ends. This CDR3 reads CASSSHAVVYGELFF. In DNA form, the CDR3 reads TGTGCCAGCAGTTCCCATGCAGTGGTATACGGGGAGCTGTTTTTT.

This chain links TRBV19 with TRBJ1-5; no clear D gene. The CDR3 extends over 13 amino acids. Germline CDR1 reads LNHDA; CDR2 reads SQIVND (reference sequence). V shed 6 bases and J shed 9 bases, with 15 bases lying between them. The CDR3 sequence is CASRMTDLGPQHF. In nucleotides, the CDR3 is TGTGCCAGTAGGATGACGGACCTAGGGCCCCAGCATTTT.